Here is one T cell receptor beta chain with its context. This clonotype was counted between two and nine times. No antigen is known for it. Base qualities are not provided; no much larger clone lies one nucleotide away. Receptor amplification or capture employed PCR. At the Johns Hopkins FTIC core, DNA from the cultured CD4+ T cells underwent TCR sequencing with the Oncomine TCR Beta short-read assay. The QIAamp micro DNA kit was used to extract genomic DNA from the cultured CD4+ T cells. Oncomine TCR Beta libraries from cultured CD4+ T cells were pooled with unique dual indexes and sequenced on an Illumina iSeq 100. For the original study's pipeline: Non-productive sequences were filtered out, and CDR3s that did not start with C, did not end with F or W, or were shorter than 7 amino acids were discarded. The MANAFEST web application identified antigen-specific clonotypes by comparing peptide-stimulated wells against reference wells and other culture wells. For a clone to be called positive, the clone needed an FDR below 0.05, an odds ratio above 5, and a productive frequency above 0.1% in at least two of three replicate wells. A clonotype was classed as cross-reactive if the clonotype showed significant expansion both in SARS-CoV-2 spike wells and in at least one common cold coronavirus spike condition. Similarity between CDR3 sequences was evaluated in R version 3.6.1 using Levenshtein distances (stringdist) and unrooted phylogenetic trees (ape). Using fastp trimming at Q25 and MiXCR clonotype assembly, TCRdb reanalyzed the public sequencing data and kept in-frame beta chains. All rows with the same CDR3 protein become a single entry with the most common DNA and genes. For this entry, the V and J calls and clone size follow TCRdb and not the study's own pipeline. This sample holds roughly 15,000 distinct CDR3 sequences; roughly 50% were observed only once. The ten largest clones take up approximately 7.3% of the sample.

This entry belongs to a study of vaccination and CD4 T cells after COVID-19 (dated by TCRdb to between 2020 and 2023). About the study as a whole: Convalescent patients had a positive SARS-CoV-2 result on nasal swab PCR, and of these patients, under ten had mild disease and one had severe disease. The time from the second vaccine dose to post-vaccine blood sampling had a median of roughly 70 days and ranged from about 14 to 241 days. Participants got two doses of the Pfizer-BioNTech BNT162b2 vaccine (n=8) or two doses of the Moderna mRNA-1273 vaccine (n=2). The cultures were stimulated with overlapping spike peptide pools from SARS-CoV-2 and from the common cold coronaviruses HCoV-NL63, HCoV-OC43 and HCoV-229E. In roughly nine COVID-19 convalescent patients and 4 infection-naive healthy vaccine recipients, the spike-specific CD4+ TCR repertoire before mRNA vaccination was compared with the repertoire after mRNA vaccination. The convalescent cohort included six males and four females, with two Hispanic individuals, seven Caucasians, two Asians and one multiracial person. Control cultures received a CEFX viral epitope pool as the positive control, an HIV-1 Nef peptide pool as the negative control, or no peptide. Post-COVID blood samples were collected from convalescent patients a median of roughly 100 days after diagnosis, with a range of roughly 30 to 161 days. Broader findings and caveats from the paper: Although the median number of SARS-CoV-2-reactive clonotypes went up from some 23 after infection to 35 to 40 after vaccination, the increase was not significant. Relatively few convalescent patients were included in the study, and early timepoints after natural infection were not analyzed. Of the vaccine-specific clones found in convalescent patients, nearly all (304 of 307) were mono-reactive for SARS-CoV-2 spike instead of being cross-reactive with common cold coronaviruses. In convalescent patients, a median about 90% of post-vaccine SARS-CoV-2-reactive clones were detected only after vaccination, and vaccine-specific priming was suggested by this finding.

The CDR3 holds 14 amino acids from the cysteine to the phenylalanine. Kept here is only the CDR3 DNA, which spans 42 bases and is read in frame from base 1. The V and J ends are trimmed by 2 bases and 7 bases, leaving 9 bases between them. Per the germline V gene (reference sequence), WNHNN is the CDR1 and SYGVQD is the CDR2. Interpreted using the paper, the treatment or condition label stands for: roughly ten-day PBMC culture with coronavirus spike peptide pools or control peptides (ViraFEST assay). To expand antigen-specific T cells with peptide pools and then pick out the expanded clonotypes through TCR sequencing, the study relied on the ViraFEST assay. Positive SARS-CoV-2 PCR tests in the convalescent patients dated from March to December 2020, before Alpha, Beta and Delta variants emerged in the United States. Fewer than 2.5 million PBMCs per well were cultured in IMDM with approximately 4.9% human AB serum and approximately 10 IU/ml IL-2, plus 10 ug/ml peptide pools. On days 3 and 7, half of the culture medium was replaced with fresh IL-2-containing medium. After approximately eleven days of culture, CD4+ T cells were isolated by negative selection using the EasySep CD4+ T cell isolation kit. Ficoll-Paque Plus gradient centrifugation was used to isolate PBMCs from whole blood, and the isolated PBMCs were then either used fresh or cryopreserved at -140C. Triplicate wells were generally used for each culture condition.

The rearrangement combines TRBV10-1 with TRBJ1-6; a tentative D call is TRBD1 (5 bases match). This TCR derives from a human donor who had recovered from COVID-19. The specimen sequenced was CD4+ T cells from blood, cultured in vitro. The CDR3 reads as follows: CASSESSGNSPLHF. The DNA sequence follows: TGCGCCAGCAGTGAGAGCTCAGGGAATTCACCCCTCCACTTT.